Here is one T cell receptor beta chain with its context. This specimen belongs to a study of cytomegalovirus exposure and HLA in healthy donors. Regarding donors, all were healthy bone marrow donors. The PCR made use of 60 Vbeta and 13 Jbeta primers. Sequenced by immunoSEQ multiplex PCR; TCRdb stores in-frame clones only, minus some. The sample has 150,000 to 200,000 clones, roughly four fifths seen once; the top ten hold 1.9%. CDR1 and CDR2 from the germline V gene are LNHNV and YYDKDF (reference sequence). The CDR3 extends over 15 amino acids. V was clipped by 3 bases and J by 0 bases, with 9 bases between them.

Sequences were obtained from PBMCs. V is TRBV15 and J is TRBJ1-5; the D is unclear. The sequence came from a woman aged 18-29 years in good health and CMV-seronegative. The CDR3 loop is CATSSGDYSNQPQHF. DNA for the CDR3: TGTGCCACCAGCAGCGGAGATTATAGCAATCAGCCCCAGCATTTT.